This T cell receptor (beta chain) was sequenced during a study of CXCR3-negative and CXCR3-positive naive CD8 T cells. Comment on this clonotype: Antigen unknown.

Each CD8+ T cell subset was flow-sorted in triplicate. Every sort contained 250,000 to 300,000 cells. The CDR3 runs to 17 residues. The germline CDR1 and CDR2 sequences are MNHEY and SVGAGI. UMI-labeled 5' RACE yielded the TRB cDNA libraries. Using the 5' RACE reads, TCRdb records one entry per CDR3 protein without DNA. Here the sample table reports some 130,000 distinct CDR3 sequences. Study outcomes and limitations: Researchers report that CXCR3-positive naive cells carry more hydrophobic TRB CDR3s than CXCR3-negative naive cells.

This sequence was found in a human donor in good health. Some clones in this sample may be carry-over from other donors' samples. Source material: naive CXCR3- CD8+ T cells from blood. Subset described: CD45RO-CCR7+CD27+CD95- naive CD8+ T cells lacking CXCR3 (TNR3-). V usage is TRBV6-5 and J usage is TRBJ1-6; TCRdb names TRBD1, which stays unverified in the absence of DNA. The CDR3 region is CASSLRTGLPNNSPLHF.